The rows below give T cell receptor beta chains drawn from one sample of a study of metastatic and nonmetastatic thyroid tumors. TCRdb reassembled clones from the PCR reads with MiXCR. The top ten clones hold 13% of a sample with roughly 72,000 clones, around 19% of them seen once. The sequenced sample was blood. These receptors were collected from a female donor with papillary thyroid cancer or a benign thyroid nodule (not recorded which). Some clones in this sample may be carry-over from other donors' samples. CDR3s include the opening cysteine and the closing phenylalanine or tryptophan. D genes are given only for firm matches. Size tells how often a clone was seen (once, few, many) or the class of an expanded clone, and some rows leave it out.

>many|TRBJ1-1|TRBV5-1|NA
CASSLAQGGMNTEAFF
TGCGCCAGCAGCTTGGCCCAGGGAGGAATGAACACTGAAGCTTTCTTT
>NA|TRBJ1-6|TRBV11-2|NA
CASSWRSGDSPLHF
TGTGCCAGCAGCTGGCGGTCGGGAGACTCACCCCTCCACTTT
>NA|TRBJ1-4|TRBV3-1|NA
CASSPGGGFEKLFF
TGTGCCAGCAGCCCGGGAGGCGGGTTCGAAAAACTGTTTTTT
>many|TRBJ1-1|TRBV29-1|NA
CSVDVGGAFF
TGCAGCGTTGATGTCGGGGGAGCTTTCTTT
>many|TRBJ2-1|TRBV28|TRBD1
CASSLWTGRDEQFF
TGTGCCAGCAGTTTATGGACAGGGAGAGATGAGCAGTTCTTC
>many|TRBJ2-7|TRBV27|TRBD2
CASFGTRGRGEQYF
TGTGCCAGCTTCGGGACTAGGGGTCGGGGCGAGCAGTACTTC
>many|TRBJ1-2|TRBV2|NA
CASRTGFDGYTF
TGTGCCAGCAGGACAGGTTTCGATGGCTACACCTTC
>many|TRBJ1-2|TRBV10-3|NA
CAISVYSDNYGYTF
TGTGCCATCAGTGTTTACAGTGATAACTATGGCTACACCTTC
>many|TRBJ1-2|TRBV6-1|NA
CASSGEDSDWIGVTGYTF
TGTGCCAGCAGTGGCGAGGACAGCGATTGGATTGGAGTGACGGGCTACACCTTC
>many|TRBJ2-7|TRBV18|NA
CASSWSGGDLNYEQYF
TGTGCCAGCTCCTGGTCGGGCGGCGACCTTAACTACGAGCAGTACTTC
>NA|TRBJ1-5|TRBV6-1|TRBD1
CASSKDRGGNQPQHF
TGTGCCAGCAGTAAGGACAGGGGTGGCAATCAGCCCCAGCATTTT
>many|TRBJ1-1|TRBV19|NA
CASSPSLRANFMNTEAFF
TGTGCCAGTAGCCCCAGTCTCAGGGCTAACTTCATGAACACTGAAGCTTTCTTT
>NA|TRBJ2-7|TRBV6-1|NA
CASSPRSPPYEQYF
TGTGCCAGCAGTCCCCGGTCCCCACCCTACGAGCAGTACTTC
>many|TRBJ2-7|TRBV2|TRBD2
CASGDRERGYEQYF
TGTGCCAGCGGGGACCGGGAGCGGGGCTACGAGCAGTACTTC
>many|TRBJ1-5|TRBV20-1|NA
CSALGTGGSQPQHF
TGCAGTGCTCTTGGGACGGGGGGGTCTCAGCCCCAGCATTTT
>many|TRBJ2-1|TRBV18|NA
CASSLSSYNEQFF
TGTGCCAGCTCACTGAGCTCCTACAATGAGCAGTTCTTC
>many|TRBJ2-2|TRBV2|NA
CASSKGVTGELFF
TGTGCCAGCAGTAAAGGGGTCACCGGGGAGCTGTTTTTT
>many|TRBJ2-1|TRBV20-1|TRBD1
CSARDRGGNEQFF
TGCAGTGCTAGGGACAGGGGTGGTAATGAGCAGTTCTTC
>NA|TRBJ2-1|TRBV10-2|NA
CASSAVAGKNEQFF
TGCGCCAGCAGTGCGGTCGCGGGAAAAAATGAGCAGTTCTTC
>many|TRBJ1-5|TRBV19|TRBD1
CASRDGQGGQPQHF
TGTGCCAGTAGAGACGGACAGGGAGGGCAGCCCCAGCATTTT
>many|TRBJ1-2|TRBV29-1|NA
CSSDGGYTF
TGCAGCTCGGATGGGGGCTACACCTTC
>many|TRBJ1-3|TRBV7-2|NA
CASSLYGIDSGNTIYF
TGTGCCAGCAGCTTATACGGCATCGACTCTGGAAACACCATATATTTT
>many|TRBJ1-2|TRBV5-1|TRBD1
CASSPDRGDGYTF
TGCGCCAGCAGCCCGGACAGGGGAGATGGCTACACCTTC
>NA|TRBJ2-2|TRBV5-1|NA
CASSSTAGNTGELFF
TGCGCCAGCAGCTCGACTGCAGGAAACACCGGGGAGCTGTTTTTT
>many|TRBJ2-6|TRBV19|NA
CASSDRLLSGANVLTF
TGTGCCAGTAGTGACAGACTGCTTTCTGGGGCCAACGTCCTGACTTTC
>NA|TRBJ2-7|TRBV2|NA
CASRQQGFGSYEQYF
TGTGCCAGCAGACAACAGGGATTTGGCTCCTACGAGCAGTACTTC
>NA|TRBJ2-3|TRBV4-1|TRBD1
CASSPDRSTDTQYF
TGCGCCAGCAGCCCGGACAGGAGCACAGATACGCAGTATTTT
>many|TRBJ2-7|TRBV29-1|NA
CSACTGTLYEQYF
TGCAGCGCCTGCACGGGGACACTCTACGAGCAGTACTTC
>many|TRBJ1-4|TRBV28|TRBD1
CASSTPKRGRDEKLFF
TGTGCCAGCAGTACCCCCAAGAGGGGGCGAGATGAAAAACTGTTTTTT
>many|TRBJ1-5|TRBV19|TRBD1
CASSMEGAVQPQHF
TGTGCCAGTAGTATGGAGGGGGCGGTTCAGCCCCAGCATTTT
>few|TRBJ2-5|TRBV10-2|TRBD1
CASRRGQHIQETQYF
TGCGCCAGCAGAAGGGGACAGCACATACAAGAGACCCAGTACTTC
>many|TRBJ2-1|TRBV27|NA
CASSLRNEQFF
TGTGCCAGCAGTTTGCGTAATGAGCAGTTCTTC
>NA|TRBJ2-1|TRBV18|NA
CASSPGDNNNEQFF
TGTGCCAGCTCACCTGGGGACAATAACAATGAGCAGTTCTTC
>once|TRBJ1-6|TRBV18|TRBD1
CASSPYGTGSNSPLHF
TGTGCCAGCTCACCCTACGGGACAGGTAGTAATTCACCCCTCCACTTT
>NA|TRBJ2-2|TRBV5-5|NA
CASADAPNTGELFF
TGTGCTAGCGCAGACGCCCCGAACACCGGGGAGCTGTTTTTT
>NA|TRBJ1-2|TRBV20-1|NA
CSARDSTVGANYGYTF
TGCAGTGCTAGAGATAGTACAGTTGGAGCTAACTATGGCTACACCTTC
>few|TRBJ2-7|TRBV30|NA
CAWTQGATYEQYF
TGTGCCTGGACCCAAGGGGCCACCTACGAGCAGTACTTC
>NA|TRBJ1-1|TRBV5-1|TRBD1
CASSPGTGVTEAFF
TGCGCCAGCAGCCCCGGGACAGGGGTCACTGAAGCTTTCTTT
>many|TRBJ2-1|TRBV6-6|TRBD1
CASSYSTGGTVEQFF
TGTGCCAGCAGTTACTCAACAGGGGGGACGGTTGAGCAGTTCTTC
>many|TRBJ2-7|TRBV19|NA
CASSEQASSYEQYF
TGTGCCAGTAGTGAACAGGCAAGCTCCTACGAGCAGTACTTC
>many|TRBJ2-7|TRBV9|NA
CASSVGGPGEQYF
TGTGCCAGCAGCGTTGGGGGCCCAGGCGAGCAGTACTTC